Shown below are 24 T cell receptor beta chains from a single sample sequenced in a study of T cells after yellow fever vaccination. Each CDR3 protein gets one entry after TCRdb re-called the 5' RACE reads with MiXCR. This table holds fewer than 500,000 distinct CDR3 sequences, under 20% found once. The sequencing here drew on PBMCs, taken before the yellow fever booster vaccination. Receptors originate from a man younger than 30 who received the YFV17D yellow fever vaccine.

This clonotype was detected only a few times. This chain joins TRBV5-1 and TRBJ2-7, with 12 nucleotides matching TRBD2. The CDR3 spans 15 residues. The germline CDR1 and CDR2 sequences are SGHRS and YFSETQ. V lost 4 bases and J lost 2; bases outside the gene matches: 4. The CDR3 sequence: CASSPRTSGAYEQYF. CDR3 DNA sequence: TGCGCCAGCAGCCCAAGGACTAGCGGGGCCTACGAGCAGTACTTC.

This clonotype was seen a handful of times. The J gene is TRBJ2-3, the V gene TRBV11-2, with a possible D match to TRBD2 (6 bases). Per the germline V gene, CDR1 is SGHAT and CDR2 is FQNNGV. Deletions cut 3 bases from V and 6 bases from J, with 16 bases between. The CDR3 runs 15 residues. CDR3 region: CASSFLGGARDTQYF. The CDR3, as DNA: TGTGCCAGCAGCTTCCTCGGCGGGGCGAGGGATACGCAGTATTTT.

The chain employs TRBV12-3 or TRBV12-4 and TRBJ1-1; no clear D. CDR3 length equals 12 residues. Trimming took off 1 base at V and 4 bases at J, with 4 bases between the two ends. CDR3 region: CASSLGITEAFF. The CDR3 DNA follows: TGTGCCAGCAGTTTAGGGATCACTGAAGCTTTCTTT.

The chain is built from TRBV27 and TRBJ2-1; D assignment may be TRBD1 or TRBD2 (5 bases each). Trimming stripped 3 bases from V and 8 bases from J, with 14 bases between. This CDR3 comprises 14 residues. CDR1 and CDR2 (germline): MNHEY, SMNVEV (reference sequence). The CDR3 bases are TGTGCCAGCAGTTTTCTCGGGGCTGGGGATGAGCAGTTCTTC. Protein product: CASSFLGAGDEQFF.

A few counts support this clonotype. This chain joins TRBV20-1 and TRBJ2-2, with 10 bases aligning to TRBD2. The CDR3 runs to 17 residues. J gave up 2 bases and V 6 bases, and 12 bases lay outside the gene matches. CDR1 and CDR2 (germline): DFQATT, SNEGSKA (reference sequence). This CDR3 reads CSARGALAGVNTGELFF. Written as DNA, the CDR3 is TGCAGTGCCCGGGGGGCCCTAGCGGGGGTAAACACCGGGGAGCTGTTTTTT.

This clonotype has a handful of counts. V is TRBV5-3 and J is TRBJ2-5, with TRBD1 matching 7 bases. TRBV5-3 is treated as an ORF (open reading frame) with a function not yet certain. V was pared by 5 bases and J by 5 bases, with 9 bases of the junction left unmatched. The CDR3 consists of 14 residues. Written as DNA, the CDR3 is TGTGCCAGAAGAACACACAGGGGAGAGGAGACCCAGTACTTC. It specifies CARRTHRGEETQYF.

The chain is built from TRBV13 and TRBJ2-7; D remains ambiguous. The V end lost 5 bases, the J end lost 2 bases, and 16 bases lay between the germline ends. The CDR3 is 15 residues long. Germline V CDR1 and CDR2: PRHDT, FYEKMQ (reference sequence). The CDR3 sequence: CASSRDRSVTYEQYF. The CDR3 DNA reads TGTGCCAGCAGCCGAGACCGTTCAGTTACCTACGAGCAGTACTTC.

A few counts support this clonotype. The junction and the germline gene differ at one end; a read error may be behind it. The J gene is TRBJ1-2, the V gene TRBV4-3; 11 nucleotides agree with TRBD1. The CDR3 length is 13 residues. Germline V CDR1 and CDR2: LGHNA, YSLEER. CDR3 coding DNA: TGCGCCAGCAGCCAACGGACAGGGGGCCAGCTCCTCTTC. Translation gives CASSQRTGGQLLF.

In its sample, this clonotype was seen many times. The rearrangement uses TRBV10-3 and TRBJ2-3; 7 positions match TRBD1. V shed 6 bases and J 3 bases; nucleotides not matched to a gene: 6. Germline-derived CDR1 and CDR2 are ENHRY and SYGVKD. CDR3 size: 14 residues. The CDR3 protein is CAIRKGQRTDTQYF. CDR3 in DNA: TGTGCCATCAGGAAGGGACAGCGGACAGATACGCAGTATTTT.

The gene calls are TRBV20-1 and TRBJ2-1; 10 bases align to TRBD1. The CDR3 consists of 14 residues. In germline, CDR1 is DFQATT, CDR2 SNEGSKA (reference sequence). Trimming took 6 bases from V and 8 from J; bases not matched to a gene: 10. In nucleotides, the CDR3 is TGCAGTGCGCCCCCCGGGACAGGGGTCGATGAGCAGTTCTTC. It yields the protein CSAPPGTGVDEQFF.

This rearrangement joins TRBV4-1 to TRBJ2-1; D is uncertain. Trimming stripped 4 bases from V and 0 bases from J, with 7 bases between. The CDR3 length is 14 residues. Germline V gene data show CDR1 as MGHRA and CDR2 as YSYEKL. The CDR3 DNA sequence: TGCGCCAGCAGCCTCCCAGTCTCCTACAATGAGCAGTTCTTC. Protein product: CASSLPVSYNEQFF.

In its sample, this clonotype was seen a few times. The J gene is TRBJ1-1, the V gene TRBV19; D is ambiguous. Trimming took 6 bases from V and 1 from J, leaving 9 bases between them. In germline, CDR1 is LNHDA, CDR2 SQIVND (reference sequence). The CDR3 extends over 13 amino acids. The CDR3 protein is CASSPGKNTEAFF. In DNA form, the CDR3 reads TGTGCCAGTAGCCCAGGAAAGAACACTGAAGCTTTCTTT.

The chain has TRBV6-1 and TRBJ2-5; 9 nucleotides line up with TRBD2. The CDR3 contains 12 residues. The germline V gene has CDR1 MNHNS and CDR2 SASEGT. The junction had 2 bases not matched to a gene; V was cut back by 7 bases and J by 5 bases. The CDR3 sequence is CASTTSGETQYF. The DNA for the CDR3 is TGTGCCAGCACCACTAGCGGGGAGACCCAGTACTTC.

J is TRBJ1-1 and V is TRBV9, with D uncertain. V was cut by 0 bases and J by 3 bases, with 18 bases left in between. The germline CDR1 and CDR2 sequences are SGDLS and YYNGEE. The CDR3 has 17 residues. The CDR3 DNA reads as TGTGCCAGCAGCGTAGGGGAGGACGCTTCACCCGACACTGAAGCTTTCTTT. Residues: CASSVGEDASPDTEAFF.

This clonotype has more than one count but fewer than ten. The chain joins TRBV7-9 to TRBJ1-5; D uncertain. The germline V and J ends were trimmed by 10 bases and 0 bases, with 16 bases remaining between them. The CDR3 spans 15 residues. The germline V gene encodes CDR1 SEHNR and CDR2 FQNEAQ (reference sequence). CDR3 residues: CATERLSLSNQPQHF. In DNA form, the CDR3 reads TGTGCCACTGAAAGGTTGTCTCTTAGCAATCAGCCCCAGCATTTT. The full variable domain, rest sourced from reference TRBV7-9 and TRBJ1-5, is DTGVSQNPRHKITKRGQNVTFRCDPISEHNRLYWYRQTLGQGPEFLTYFQNEAQLEKSRLLSDRFSAERPKGSFSTLEIQRTEQGDSAMYLCATERLSLSNQPQHFGDGTRLSIL.

There are a few counts of this clonotype. This chain joins TRBV24-1 and TRBJ2-3; D is undetermined. This CDR3 has 15 amino acids. Between the trimmed V and J ends, which lost 2 bases and 2 bases, there was a span of 10 bases. Germline V gene data show CDR1 as KGHDR and CDR2 as SFDVKD. DNA for the CDR3: TGTGCCACCAGTGATTCTTTCACCTACACAGATACGCAGTATTTT. Translation gives CATSDSFTYTDTQYF.

There are many counts of this clonotype. V is TRBV7-9 and J is TRBJ2-1; D is unclear. Per germline, CDR1 SEHNR and CDR2 FQNEAQ (reference sequence). This CDR3 is built from 11 residues. V was pared by 7 bases and J by 0 bases, with 1 base between. CDR3 nucleotides: TGTGCCAGCACCTCCTACAATGAGCAGTTCTTC. The encoded protein is CASTSYNEQFF.

J is TRBJ2-2 and V is TRBV5-1; 12 nucleotides line up with TRBD2. J gave up 4 bases and V 4 bases, and 11 bases lay outside the gene matches. CDR1 and CDR2 from the germline V gene are SGHRS and YFSETQ. The CDR3 spans 18 residues. For the CDR3, the DNA is TGCGCCAGCAGCCACCAACTAGCGGGGGGCCCCCGCACCGGGGAGCTGTTTTTT. This translates into CASSHQLAGGPRTGELFF.

This clonotype was detected a few times. Written as DNA, the CDR3 is TGCAGCGTGGGAGGGGACAGCTTCCAAGAGACCCAGTACTTC. Protein: CSVGGDSFQETQYF. This chain connects TRBV29-1 to TRBJ2-5, with D perhaps matching TRBD1 or TRBD2 (7 bases each). Trimming removed 6 bases from V and 1 base from J, with 15 bases in between. The germline V gene encodes CDR1 SQVTM and CDR2 ANQGSEA. This CDR3 comprises 14 residues.

The V and J genes are TRBV6-6 and TRBJ2-7; weak D call: TRBD2 (6 bases). The CDR3 runs 14 residues. Between the trimmed V and J ends, which lost 7 bases and 0 bases, there was a span of 13 bases. CDR1 and CDR2 from the germline V gene are MNHNY and SVGAGI (reference sequence). The CDR3 sequence: CASTNGGSSYEQYF. The CDR3, as DNA: TGTGCCAGCACCAATGGGGGGAGCTCCTACGAGCAGTACTTC.

The chain has TRBV18 and TRBJ1-1; 8 nucleotides align to TRBD1. Looked up from germline, CDR1 is KGHSH and CDR2 is LQKENI. The CDR3 is 16 residues long. J was trimmed by 5 bases and V by 6 bases; bases with no gene match: 14. The CDR3 sequence is CASSTTSMDRVTEAFF. CDR3 nucleotide sequence: TGTGCCAGCTCGACCACCTCAATGGACAGGGTTACTGAAGCTTTCTTT.

The table lists this clonotype with a few counts. The rearrangement joins TRBV5-6 to TRBJ2-1; 11 bases line up with TRBD2. The V segment lost 6 bases and the J segment 2 bases; nucleotides outside the gene matches: 4. The germline gives CDR1 SGHDT, CDR2 YYEEEE. The CDR3 totals 15 residues. The CDR3 here is CASTVSGGAYNEQFF. The CDR3 bases are TGTGCCAGCACCGTTAGCGGGGGGGCCTACAATGAGCAGTTCTTC.

This clonotype has only a few counts. V gene TRBV24-1 combines with J gene TRBJ2-1; the match to TRBD1 covers 7 bases. CDR1 and CDR2 (germline): KGHDR, SFDVKD. Trimming cost V 5 bases and J 8 bases; bases outside gene matches: 11. The CDR3 length is 15 residues. In nucleotides, the CDR3 is TGTGCCACCAGTGCCTGGGGGACAGAACACGATGAGCAGTTCTTC. Amino acids: CATSAWGTEHDEQFF.

This clonotype occurred a few times. The chain joins TRBV12-3 or TRBV12-4 to TRBJ1-2; D gene uncertain. There are 12 residues in the CDR3. The V and J ends lost 7 bases and 7 bases respectively, with 13 bases between them. Written as DNA, the CDR3 is TGTGCCAGCATACCCTACGGGCCTGGCTACACCTTC. Its protein is CASIPYGPGYTF.